What follows is one T cell receptor beta chain and its context. Sequencing used immunoSEQ multiplex PCR; TCRdb keeps in-frame clones, though not all of them. This table holds about 150,000 clones, about nine tenths found once. These data originate in a study of control samples from healthy donors and cancer patients. The germline gives CDR1 SGHRS, CDR2 YFSETQ. The V segment lost 6 bases and the J segment 3 bases; nucleotides outside the gene matches: 2. This CDR3 region has 12 residues. The source is a man aged 25-45 years in good health. Sequenced sample: blood. The chain uses TRBV5-1 and TRBJ1-2; 7 bases are a match to TRBD1. CDR3 sequence reads: CASTQGDYGYTF. The CDR3 region has the DNA TGCGCCAGCACCCAGGGGGACTATGGCTACACCTTC.